Listed below are T cell receptor beta chains from one sample, sequenced in a study of blood T cells in healthy people across ages. Via MiXCR, TCRdb re-called the 5' RACE reads, giving one row per CDR3 protein. Altogether over 950,000 distinct CDR3 sequences are present, under 40% being singletons, with the ten largest covering about an eighth. The sample taken for sequencing was blood. These receptors came from a man aged 18 to 35 in good health. Each CDR3 is given with its conserved first and last residue. D genes are given only for firm matches. Only part of the rows carry a size: once, few, many, or a class if the clone is expanded.

D: -
J: TRBJ2-5
V: TRBV4-3
size: -
CDR3: CASSQDTGRKETQYF
DNA: TGCGCCAGCAGCCAAGATACCGGCAGGAAAGAGACCCAGTACTTC

D: -
J: TRBJ2-2
V: TRBV7-9
size: -
CDR3: CASSPRTVAGGELFF
DNA: TGTGCCAGCAGCCCGCGGACTGTGGCTGGTGGGGAGCTGTTTTTT

D: -
J: TRBJ2-5
V: TRBV27
size: -
CDR3: CASTSSGRAQETQYF
DNA: TGTGCCAGCACCTCTTCGGGACGTGCCCAAGAGACCCAGTACTTC

D: TRBD2
J: TRBJ2-1
V: TRBV20-1
size: many
CDR3: CSASGGLYNEQFF
DNA: TGCAGTGCCAGCGGGGGGCTCTACAATGAGCAGTTCTTC

D: TRBD1
J: TRBJ2-5
V: TRBV20-1
size: -
CDR3: CSALGQGEETQYF
DNA: TGCAGTGCCTTAGGACAGGGGGAAGAGACCCAGTACTTC

D: TRBD1
J: TRBJ2-1
V: TRBV4-3
size: -
CDR3: CASSQDDRAQETQFF
DNA: TGCGCCAGCAGCCAAGACGACAGGGCTCAAGAGACCCAGTTCTTC

D: -
J: TRBJ1-5
V: TRBV20-1
size: -
CDR3: CSATDLNQPQHF
DNA: TGCAGTGCTACCGACTTAAATCAGCCCCAGCATTTT

D: -
J: TRBJ2-7
V: TRBV5-1
size: few
CDR3: CASSLLRTYEQYF
DNA: TGCGCCAGCAGCTTGCTACGAACGTACGAGCAGTACTTC

D: -
J: TRBJ1-2
V: TRBV5-5
size: few
CDR3: CASSLGAEINYGYTF
DNA: TGTGCCAGCAGCTTGGGCGCTGAGATTAACTATGGCTACACCTTC

D: TRBD2
J: TRBJ2-7
V: TRBV20-1
size: few
CDR3: CSASPMRERGPYEQYF
DNA: TGCAGTGCTAGTCCCATGCGGGAGCGGGGCCCTTACGAGCAGTACTTC

D: -
J: TRBJ2-6
V: TRBV6-6
size: -
CDR3: CASSYGGPRSGANVLTF
DNA: TGTGCCAGCAGTTACGGCGGTCCCCGGTCTGGGGCCAACGTCCTGACTTTC

D: TRBD1
J: TRBJ2-3
V: TRBV6-6
size: many
CDR3: CASSTRTTGFIDTQYF
DNA: TGTGCCAGCAGCACCCGAACGACAGGGTTCATAGATACGCAGTATTTT

D: -
J: TRBJ2-2
V: TRBV27
size: -
CDR3: CASSLGFSAGELFF
DNA: TGTGCCAGCAGTTTGGGGTTTTCCGCCGGGGAGCTGTTTTTT

D: -
J: TRBJ2-1
V: TRBV7-9
size: few
CDR3: CASSQDTTSAVEQFF
DNA: TGTGCCAGCAGCCAGGATACAACGTCGGCCGTTGAGCAGTTCTTC

D: TRBD1
J: TRBJ2-3
V: TRBV28
size: -
CDR3: CASGPPTGSSTDTQYF
DNA: TGTGCCAGCGGTCCCCCGACAGGGTCTAGCACAGATACGCAGTATTTT

D: -
J: TRBJ2-1
V: TRBV5-1
size: many
CDR3: CASSLDVGISNEQFF
DNA: TGCGCCAGCAGCTTGGACGTAGGGATTAGCAATGAGCAGTTCTTC

D: -
J: TRBJ2-3
V: TRBV20-1
size: many
CDR3: CSAREGFIVGTQYF
DNA: TGCAGTGCTAGGGAGGGATTTATAGTAGGTACGCAGTATTTT

D: TRBD1
J: TRBJ1-2
V: TRBV2
size: few
CDR3: CASSRDSEEDYTF
DNA: TGTGCCAGCAGTCGGGACAGCGAAGAGGACTACACCTTC

D: -
J: TRBJ2-1
V: TRBV12-3/TRBV12-4
size: -
CDR3: CATKWLDEQFF
DNA: TGTGCCACCAAATGGCTGGATGAGCAGTTCTTC

D: -
J: TRBJ2-3
V: TRBV4-2
size: few
CDR3: CASSQDPPSTDTQYF
DNA: TGTGCCAGCAGCCAAGACCCCCCTAGCACAGATACGCAGTATTTT

D: TRBD1
J: TRBJ2-3
V: TRBV10-3
size: few
CDR3: CAISEVPRQGEQSNDKPTQYF
DNA: TGTGCCATCAGTGAAGTCCCCCGACAGGGGGAACAAAGTAACGATAAGCCTACGCAGTATTTT

D: TRBD2
J: TRBJ2-1
V: TRBV5-1
size: few
CDR3: CASRGGADYNEQFF
DNA: TGCGCCAGCAGGGGAGGGGCAGACTACAATGAGCAGTTCTTC

D: -
J: TRBJ1-2
V: TRBV7-9
size: -
CDR3: CASSNGTVYGYTF
DNA: TGTGCCAGCAGCAACGGGACGGTCTATGGCTACACCTTC

D: TRBD1
J: TRBJ2-7
V: TRBV20-1
size: few
CDR3: CSARTGASTYEQYF
DNA: TGCAGTGCGCGGACAGGGGCGTCTACCTACGAGCAGTACTTC

D: -
J: TRBJ2-3
V: TRBV2
size: -
CDR3: CASNQQGRGDTQYF
DNA: TGTGCCAGCAACCAACAGGGAAGAGGGGATACGCAGTATTTT

D: -
J: TRBJ1-1
V: TRBV7-2
size: few
CDR3: CASSSIPNTEAFF
DNA: TGTGCCAGCAGCTCGATACCGAACACTGAAGCTTTCTTT

D: -
J: TRBJ1-1
V: TRBV29-1
size: -
CDR3: CSVFGGLASNTEAFF
DNA: TGCAGCGTTTTCGGGGGCTTGGCCTCGAACACTGAAGCTTTCTTT

D: TRBD1
J: TRBJ2-5
V: TRBV6-1
size: -
CDR3: CASSLRDRGVNQETQYF
DNA: TGTGCCAGCAGTCTCCGGGACAGGGGGGTCAACCAAGAGACCCAGTACTTC

D: -
J: TRBJ1-2
V: TRBV2
size: -
CDR3: CASRAGPSWGYTF
DNA: TGTGCCAGCAGAGCCGGGCCCAGCTGGGGCTACACCTTC

D: -
J: TRBJ1-1
V: TRBV4-3
size: -
CDR3: CASSQGDGTEAFF
DNA: TGCGCCAGCAGCCAAGGGGACGGCACTGAAGCTTTCTTT

D: -
J: TRBJ2-3
V: TRBV20-1
size: few
CDR3: CSASEEIGTDTQYF
DNA: TGCAGTGCTAGCGAGGAAATCGGCACAGATACGCAGTATTTT

D: -
J: TRBJ1-6
V: TRBV7-9
size: few
CDR3: CASSPVLGSPLHF
DNA: TGTGCCAGCAGCCCCGTTTTAGGTTCACCCCTCCACTTT

D: -
J: TRBJ2-5
V: TRBV11-2
size: few
CDR3: CASSLRCGHRQETQYF
DNA: TGTGCCAGCAGCTTAAGATGTGGACACCGCCAAGAGACCCAGTACTTC

D: TRBD2
J: TRBJ2-3
V: TRBV7-3
size: few
CDR3: CASSLNPAGGDTQYF
DNA: TGTGCCAGCAGCTTAAATCCGGCGGGGGGTGATACGCAGTATTTT

D: -
J: TRBJ2-1
V: TRBV20-1
size: -
CDR3: CSARGAASDNEQFF
DNA: TGCAGTGCTAGAGGTGCAGCCTCGGACAATGAGCAGTTCTTC

D: TRBD1
J: TRBJ1-2
V: TRBV5-1
size: few
CDR3: CASSLTGGGDGYTF
DNA: TGCGCCAGCAGCTTGACAGGGGGCGGCGATGGCTACACCTTC

D: -
J: TRBJ2-1
V: TRBV7-2
size: -
CDR3: CASSPPSNEQFF
DNA: TGTGCCAGCAGCCCCCCTAGTAATGAGCAGTTCTTC